This entry concerns a single T cell receptor beta chain. What it binds is not known. The data were obtained in a study of shared clonotypes between healthy human individuals. In the study overall: The plates for each donor numbered three CD4 naive, three CD4 memory, two CD8 naive and one CD8 memory. Study-level findings and limits: A limitation of the genetic and exposure-history diversity represented arose from few donors. Sharing across a few donors was seen in around 5.1% of naive CD4 clonotypes.

Donation came from healthy HIV-negative adults that had no recent acute infections or vaccinations. The V end was cut by 7 bases, the J end by 3 bases, with 9 bases between. The V gene's germline CDR1 is DFQATT and CDR2 SNEGSKA (reference sequence). The length of the CDR3 is 11 residues. The protocol was immunoSEQ multiplex PCR, while the TCRdb copy is restricted to in-frame clones and leaves out a portion. The sample lists a few million clones; 85% to 95% were seen once. The origin of this receptor is a man aged 18 to 29 in good health. The sequencing sample was made of naive CD4+ T cells sorted from blood. Stated subset: CD45RA+ positively selected. The chain links TRBV20-1 to TRBJ1-2, with TRBD1 as a possible D gene (5 bases). CDR3 loop: CSVGAYYGYTF. In DNA, the CDR3 is TGCAGTGTCGGGGCCTACTATGGCTACACCTTC.